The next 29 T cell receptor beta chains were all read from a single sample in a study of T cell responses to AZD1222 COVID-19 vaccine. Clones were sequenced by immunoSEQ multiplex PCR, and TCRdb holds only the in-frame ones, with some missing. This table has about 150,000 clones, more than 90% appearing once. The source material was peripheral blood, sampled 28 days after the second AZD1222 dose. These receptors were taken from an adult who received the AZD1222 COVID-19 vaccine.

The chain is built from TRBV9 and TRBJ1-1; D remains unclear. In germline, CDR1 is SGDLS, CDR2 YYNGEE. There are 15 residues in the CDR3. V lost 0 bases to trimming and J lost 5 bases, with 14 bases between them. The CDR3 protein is CASSVDPGQRTEAFF. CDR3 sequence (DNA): TGTGCCAGCAGCGTAGATCCCGGTCAGAGGACTGAAGCTTTCTTT.

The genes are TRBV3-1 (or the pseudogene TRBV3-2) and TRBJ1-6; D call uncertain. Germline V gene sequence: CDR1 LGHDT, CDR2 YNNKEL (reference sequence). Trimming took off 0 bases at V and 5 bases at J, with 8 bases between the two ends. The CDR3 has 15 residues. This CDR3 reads CASSQDKGNNSPLHF. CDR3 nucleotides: TGTGCCAGCAGCCAAGATAAAGGGAATAATTCACCCCTCCACTTT.

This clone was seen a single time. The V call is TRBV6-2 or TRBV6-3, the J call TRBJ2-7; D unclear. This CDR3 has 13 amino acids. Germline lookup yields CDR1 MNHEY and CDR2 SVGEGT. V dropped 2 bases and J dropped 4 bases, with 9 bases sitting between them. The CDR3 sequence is CASSYEQLYEQYF. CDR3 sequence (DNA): TGTGCCAGCAGTTACGAGCAGTTGTACGAGCAGTACTTC.

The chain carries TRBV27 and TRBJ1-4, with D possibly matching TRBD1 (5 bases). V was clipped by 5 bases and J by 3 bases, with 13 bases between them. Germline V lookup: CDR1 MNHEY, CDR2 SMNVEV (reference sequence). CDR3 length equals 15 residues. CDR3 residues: CASSDQGEANEKLFF. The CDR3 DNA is TGTGCCAGCAGTGACCAGGGTGAGGCTAATGAAAAACTGTTTTTT.

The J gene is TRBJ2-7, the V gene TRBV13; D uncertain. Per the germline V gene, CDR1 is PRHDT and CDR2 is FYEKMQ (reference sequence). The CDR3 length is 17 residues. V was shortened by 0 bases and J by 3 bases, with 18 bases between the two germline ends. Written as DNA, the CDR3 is TGTGCCAGCAGCTTAGGTAGAATTGGTGCACGGAACTACGAGCAGTACTTC. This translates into CASSLGRIGARNYEQYF. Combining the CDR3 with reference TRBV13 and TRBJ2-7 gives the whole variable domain AAGVIQSPRHLIKEKRETATLKCYPIPRHDTVYWYQQGPGQDPQFLISFYEKMQSDKGSIPDRFSAQQFSDYHSELNMSSLELGDSALYFCASSLGRIGARNYEQYFGPGTRLTVT.

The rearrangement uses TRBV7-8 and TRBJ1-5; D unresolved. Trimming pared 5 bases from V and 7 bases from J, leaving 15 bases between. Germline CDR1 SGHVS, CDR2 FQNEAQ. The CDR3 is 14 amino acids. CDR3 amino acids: CASSPLDRAQPQHF. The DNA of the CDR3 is TGTGCCAGCAGCCCATTAGACCGAGCGCAGCCCCAGCATTTT.

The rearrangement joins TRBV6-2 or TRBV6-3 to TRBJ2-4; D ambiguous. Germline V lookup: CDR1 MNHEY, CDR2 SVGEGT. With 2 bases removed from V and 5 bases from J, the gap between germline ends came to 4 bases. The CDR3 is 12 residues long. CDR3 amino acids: CASSYGQNIQYF. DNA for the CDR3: TGTGCCAGCAGTTACGGGCAAAACATTCAGTACTTC.

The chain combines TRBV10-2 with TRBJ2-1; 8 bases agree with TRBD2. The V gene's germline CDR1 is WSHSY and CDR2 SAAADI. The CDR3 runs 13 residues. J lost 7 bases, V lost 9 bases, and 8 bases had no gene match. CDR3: CASTLGLVNEQFF. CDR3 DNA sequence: TGCGCCAGTACGCTGGGACTAGTGAATGAGCAGTTCTTC.

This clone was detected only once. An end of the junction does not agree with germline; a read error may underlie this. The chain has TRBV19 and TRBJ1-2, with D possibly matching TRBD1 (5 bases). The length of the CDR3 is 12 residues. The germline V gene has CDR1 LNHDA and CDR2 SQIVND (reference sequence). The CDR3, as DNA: TGTGCCAGTAGTTACCAATCGGGACGCAACATCTTC. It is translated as CASSYQSGRNIF.

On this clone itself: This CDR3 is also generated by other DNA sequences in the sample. The CDR3 DNA reads TGCAGCGTCGACAGGGACTATGGCTACACCTTC. It codes for CSVDRDYGYTF. The chain is built from TRBV29-1 and TRBJ1-2; 7 bases are shared with TRBD1. There are 11 residues in the CDR3. Germline V CDR1 and CDR2: SQVTM, ANQGSEA. Losses at the gene ends were 6 bases for V and 3 bases for J; bases not matched to a gene: 1.

The CDR3 nucleotides read TGCGCCAGCAGCCTTGGGGTCTCAATGGATACGCAGTATTTT. Protein: CASSLGVSMDTQYF. The chain combines TRBV4-3 with TRBJ2-3, with D unresolved. V was trimmed by 4 bases and J by 6 bases, leaving 14 bases between them. Germline V gene lookup returns CDR1 LGHNA and CDR2 YSLEER. This CDR3 comprises 14 residues.

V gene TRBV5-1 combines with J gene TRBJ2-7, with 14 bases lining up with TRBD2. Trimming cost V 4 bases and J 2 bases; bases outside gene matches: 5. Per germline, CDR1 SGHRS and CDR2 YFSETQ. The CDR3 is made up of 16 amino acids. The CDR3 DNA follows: TGCGCCAGCAGCGCGGGACTAGCGGGGGCAGCCTACGAGCAGTACTTC. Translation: CASSAGLAGAAYEQYF.

This chain's CDR3 is CATSSGVTGLHGYTF. The DNA for the CDR3 is TGTGCCACCAGCAGTGGGGTTACAGGGTTGCATGGCTACACCTTC. The chain couples TRBV15 to TRBJ1-2, with D possibly TRBD1 on 6 matching bases. CDR1 is LNHNV, CDR2 YYDKDF, per germline (reference sequence). This CDR3 is 15 amino acids long. The V and J ends lost 3 bases and 6 bases respectively, with 17 bases between them.

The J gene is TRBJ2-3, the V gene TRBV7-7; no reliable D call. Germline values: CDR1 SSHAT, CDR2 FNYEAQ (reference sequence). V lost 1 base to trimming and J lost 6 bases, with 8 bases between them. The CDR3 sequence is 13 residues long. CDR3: CASSLEILDTQYF. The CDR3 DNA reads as TGTGCCAGCAGCTTAGAGATTCTGGATACGCAGTATTTT.

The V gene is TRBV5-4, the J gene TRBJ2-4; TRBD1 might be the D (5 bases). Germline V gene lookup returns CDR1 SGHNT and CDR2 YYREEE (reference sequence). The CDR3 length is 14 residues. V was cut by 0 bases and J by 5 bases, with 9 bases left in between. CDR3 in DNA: TGTGCCAGCAGCTTGGGAGTAGGGGAAAACATTCAGTACTTC. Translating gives CASSLGVGENIQYF. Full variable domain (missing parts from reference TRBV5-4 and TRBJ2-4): ETGVTQSPTHLIKTRGQQVTLRCSSQSGHNTVSWYQQALGQGPQFIFQYYREEENGRGNFPPRFSGLQFPNYSSELNVNALELDDSALYLCASSLGVGENIQYFGAGTRLSVL.

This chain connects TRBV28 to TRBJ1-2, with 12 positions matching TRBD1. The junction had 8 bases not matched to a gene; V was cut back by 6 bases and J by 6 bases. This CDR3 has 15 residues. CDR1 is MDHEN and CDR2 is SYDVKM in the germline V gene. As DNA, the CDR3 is TGTGCCAGCAGAAACGGGGACAGGGGGCTGGATGGCTACACCTTC. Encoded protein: CASRNGDRGLDGYTF.

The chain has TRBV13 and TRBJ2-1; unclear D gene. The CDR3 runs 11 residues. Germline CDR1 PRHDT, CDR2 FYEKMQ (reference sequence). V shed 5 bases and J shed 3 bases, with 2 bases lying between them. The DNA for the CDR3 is TGTGCCAGCAGCGGCTACAATGAGCAGTTCTTC. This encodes CASSGYNEQFF.

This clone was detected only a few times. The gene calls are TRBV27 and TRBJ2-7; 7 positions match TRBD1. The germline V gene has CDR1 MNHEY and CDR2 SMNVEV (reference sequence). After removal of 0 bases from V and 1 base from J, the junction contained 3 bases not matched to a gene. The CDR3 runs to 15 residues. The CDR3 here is CASSLSGGHSYEQYF. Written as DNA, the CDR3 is TGTGCCAGCAGTTTATCAGGGGGCCATTCCTACGAGCAGTACTTC.

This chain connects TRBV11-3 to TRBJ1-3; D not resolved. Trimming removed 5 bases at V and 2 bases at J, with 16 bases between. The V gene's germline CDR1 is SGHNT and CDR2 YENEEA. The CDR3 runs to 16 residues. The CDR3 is CASSPPDAWAGNTIYF. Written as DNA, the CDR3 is TGTGCCAGCAGCCCACCCGATGCGTGGGCTGGAAACACCATATATTTT.

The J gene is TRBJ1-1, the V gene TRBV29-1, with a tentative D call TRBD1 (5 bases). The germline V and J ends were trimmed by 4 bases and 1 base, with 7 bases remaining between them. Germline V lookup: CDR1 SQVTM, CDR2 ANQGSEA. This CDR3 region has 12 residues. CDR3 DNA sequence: TGCAGCGTTGGGGGGTGGAACACTGAAGCTTTCTTT. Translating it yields CSVGGWNTEAFF.

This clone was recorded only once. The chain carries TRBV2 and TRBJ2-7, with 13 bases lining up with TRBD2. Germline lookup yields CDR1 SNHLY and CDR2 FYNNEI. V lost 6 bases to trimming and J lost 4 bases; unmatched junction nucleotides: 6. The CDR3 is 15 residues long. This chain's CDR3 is CASRHGLAGVYEQYF. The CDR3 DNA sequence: TGTGCCAGCAGGCATGGACTAGCGGGAGTGTACGAGCAGTACTTC.

CDR3 in amino acids: CATSDSGEGETQYF. CDR3 bases: TGTGCCACCAGTGATAGCGGGGAAGGGGAGACCCAGTACTTC. This chain joins TRBV24-1 and TRBJ2-5, with TRBD2 identical over 7 bases. The V and J ends lost 3 bases and 5 bases, in that order; junction bases with no gene match: 5. The CDR3 runs to 14 residues. Germline CDR1 and CDR2: KGHDR and SFDVKD.

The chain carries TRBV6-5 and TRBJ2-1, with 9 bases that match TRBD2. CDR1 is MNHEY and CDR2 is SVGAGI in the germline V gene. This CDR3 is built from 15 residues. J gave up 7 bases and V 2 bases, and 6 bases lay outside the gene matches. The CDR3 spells CASSYLAGGPNEQFF. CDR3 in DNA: TGTGCCAGCAGTTACCTCGCGGGAGGGCCGAATGAGCAGTTCTTC.

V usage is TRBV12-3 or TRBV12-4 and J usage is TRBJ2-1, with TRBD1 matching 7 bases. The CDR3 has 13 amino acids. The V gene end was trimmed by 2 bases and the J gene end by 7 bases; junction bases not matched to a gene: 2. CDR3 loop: CASSLPTGNEQFF. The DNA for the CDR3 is TGTGCCAGCAGTTTACCGACAGGGAATGAGCAGTTCTTC.

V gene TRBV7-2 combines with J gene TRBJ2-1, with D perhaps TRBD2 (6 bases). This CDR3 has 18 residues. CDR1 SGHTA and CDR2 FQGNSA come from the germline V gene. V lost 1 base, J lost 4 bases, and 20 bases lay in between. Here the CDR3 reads CASSLGVERDFYYNEQFF. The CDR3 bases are TGTGCCAGCAGCTTAGGGGTCGAGAGGGACTTCTATTACAATGAGCAGTTCTTC.

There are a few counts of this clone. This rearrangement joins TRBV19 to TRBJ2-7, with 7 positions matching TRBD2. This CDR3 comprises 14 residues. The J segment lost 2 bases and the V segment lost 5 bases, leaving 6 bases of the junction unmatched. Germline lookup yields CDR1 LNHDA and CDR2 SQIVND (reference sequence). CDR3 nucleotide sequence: TGTGCCAGTAGTTCAAGCGGGAACCCCTACGAGCAGTACTTC. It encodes CASSSSGNPYEQYF.

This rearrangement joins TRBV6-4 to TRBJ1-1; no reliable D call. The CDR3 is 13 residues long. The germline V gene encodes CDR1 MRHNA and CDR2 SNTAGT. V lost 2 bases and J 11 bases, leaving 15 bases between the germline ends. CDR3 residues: CASSDENEGWAFF. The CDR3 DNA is TGTGCCAGCAGTGACGAGAATGAAGGATGGGCTTTCTTT.

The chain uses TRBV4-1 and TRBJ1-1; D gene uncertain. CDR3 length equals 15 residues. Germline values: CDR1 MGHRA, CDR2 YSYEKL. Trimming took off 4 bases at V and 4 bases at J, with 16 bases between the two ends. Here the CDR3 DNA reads TGCGCCAGCAGCCGCATCAATTCCGGAGGCACTGAAGCTTTCTTT. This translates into CASSRINSGGTEAFF.

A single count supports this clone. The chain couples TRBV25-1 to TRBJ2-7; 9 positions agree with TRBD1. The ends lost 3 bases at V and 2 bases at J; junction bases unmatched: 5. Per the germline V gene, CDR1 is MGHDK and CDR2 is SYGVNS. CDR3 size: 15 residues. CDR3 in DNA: TGTGCCAGCAGTGACCCGGGACAGGGCACCTACGAGCAGTACTTC. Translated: CASSDPGQGTYEQYF.